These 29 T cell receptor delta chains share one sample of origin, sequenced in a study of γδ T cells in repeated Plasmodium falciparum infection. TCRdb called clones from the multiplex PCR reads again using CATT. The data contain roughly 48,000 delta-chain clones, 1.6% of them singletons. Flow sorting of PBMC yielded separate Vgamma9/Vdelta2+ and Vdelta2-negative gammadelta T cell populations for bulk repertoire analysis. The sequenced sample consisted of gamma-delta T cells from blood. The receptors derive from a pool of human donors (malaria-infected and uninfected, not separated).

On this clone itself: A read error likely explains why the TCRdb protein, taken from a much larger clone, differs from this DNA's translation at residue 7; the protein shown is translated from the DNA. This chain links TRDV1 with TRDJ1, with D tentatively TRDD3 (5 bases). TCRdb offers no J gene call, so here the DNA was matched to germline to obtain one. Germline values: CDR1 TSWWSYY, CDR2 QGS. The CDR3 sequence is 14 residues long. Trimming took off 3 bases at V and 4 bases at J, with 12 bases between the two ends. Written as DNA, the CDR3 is TGTGCTCTTGGGGAGGATGGAGGGGACGATAAACTCATCTTT. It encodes CALGEDGGDDKLIF.

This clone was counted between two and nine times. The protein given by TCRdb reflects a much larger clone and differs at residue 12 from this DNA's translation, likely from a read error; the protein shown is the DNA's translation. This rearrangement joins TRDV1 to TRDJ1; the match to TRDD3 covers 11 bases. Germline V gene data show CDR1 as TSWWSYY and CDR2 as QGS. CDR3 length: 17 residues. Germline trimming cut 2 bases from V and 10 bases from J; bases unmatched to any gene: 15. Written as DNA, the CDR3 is TGTGCTCTTGGGGAAGAGGGTCTACTGGGGGATAACATAAGACTCATCTTT. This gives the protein CALGEEGLLGDNIRLIF.

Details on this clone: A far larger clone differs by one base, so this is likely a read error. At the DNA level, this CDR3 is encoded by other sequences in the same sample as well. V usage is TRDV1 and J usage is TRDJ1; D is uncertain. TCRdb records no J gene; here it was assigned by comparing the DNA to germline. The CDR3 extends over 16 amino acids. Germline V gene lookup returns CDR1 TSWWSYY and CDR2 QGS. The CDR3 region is CALGNKNREDTDKLIF. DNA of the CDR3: TGTGCTCTTGGGAATAAAAACAGGGAAGACACCGACAAACTCATCTTT.

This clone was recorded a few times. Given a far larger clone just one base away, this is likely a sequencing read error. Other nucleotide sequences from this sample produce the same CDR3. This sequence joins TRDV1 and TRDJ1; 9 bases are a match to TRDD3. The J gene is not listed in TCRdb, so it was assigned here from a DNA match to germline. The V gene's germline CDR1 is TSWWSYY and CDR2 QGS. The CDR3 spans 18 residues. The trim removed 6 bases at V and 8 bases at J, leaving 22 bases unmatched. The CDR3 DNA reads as TGTGCTCTTGGAGAAGTGGCGCCCCTCACTCTACTGGGGGAGAAACTCATCTTT. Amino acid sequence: CALGEVAPLTLLGEKLIF.

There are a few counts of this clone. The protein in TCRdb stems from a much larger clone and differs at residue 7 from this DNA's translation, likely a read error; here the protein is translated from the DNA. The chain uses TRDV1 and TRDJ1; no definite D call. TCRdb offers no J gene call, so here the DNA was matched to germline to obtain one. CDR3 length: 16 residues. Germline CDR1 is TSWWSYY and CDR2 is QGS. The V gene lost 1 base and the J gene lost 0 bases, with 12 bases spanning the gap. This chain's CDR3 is CALGEHQSTYTDKLIF. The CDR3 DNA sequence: TGTGCTCTTGGGGAACACCAGTCTACTTACACCGATAAACTCATCTTT.

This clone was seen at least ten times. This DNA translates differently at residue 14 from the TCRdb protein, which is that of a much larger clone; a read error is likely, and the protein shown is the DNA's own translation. The CDR3 DNA sequence: TGTGCTCTTGGGGAAAGTCGGGTACGTTTGGGGATTCCCAATAAACTCATCTTT. It is translated as CALGESRVRLGIPNKLIF. J is TRDJ1 and V is TRDV1; maybe TRDD3 (6 bases). V gave up 2 bases and J gave up 6 bases, with 25 bases separating them. Germline CDR1 and CDR2: TSWWSYY and QGS. This CDR3 is built from 18 residues.

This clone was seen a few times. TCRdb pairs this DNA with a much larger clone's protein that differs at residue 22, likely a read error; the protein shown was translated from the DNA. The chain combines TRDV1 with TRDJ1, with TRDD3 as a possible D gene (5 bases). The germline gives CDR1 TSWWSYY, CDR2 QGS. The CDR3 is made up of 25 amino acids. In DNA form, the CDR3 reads TGTGCTCTTGGGGAACTAGGCAGGCTCGGCTACTCTAGCTCATCCGGGGGGCAGTACACCGATAGACTCATCTTT. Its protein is CALGELGRLGYSSSSGGQYTDRLIF.

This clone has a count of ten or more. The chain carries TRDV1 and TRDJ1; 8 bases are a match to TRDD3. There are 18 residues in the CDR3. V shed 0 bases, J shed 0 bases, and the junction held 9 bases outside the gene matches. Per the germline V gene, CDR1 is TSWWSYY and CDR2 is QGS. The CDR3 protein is CALGELEILGDYTDKLIF. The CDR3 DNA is TGTGCTCTTGGGGAACTCGAGATCCTGGGGGACTACACCGATAAACTCATCTTT.

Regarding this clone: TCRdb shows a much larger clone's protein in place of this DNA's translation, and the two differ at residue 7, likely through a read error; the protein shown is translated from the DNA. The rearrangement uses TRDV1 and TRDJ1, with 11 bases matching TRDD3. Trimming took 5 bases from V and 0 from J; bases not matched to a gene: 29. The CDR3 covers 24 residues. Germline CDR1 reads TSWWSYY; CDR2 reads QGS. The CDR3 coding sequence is TGTGCTCTTGGGAACCAGACCTTCCTACTCCCTGGGGGATACCGGTTTCAGAACACCGATAAACTCATCTTT. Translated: CALGNQTFLLPGGYRFQNTDKLIF.

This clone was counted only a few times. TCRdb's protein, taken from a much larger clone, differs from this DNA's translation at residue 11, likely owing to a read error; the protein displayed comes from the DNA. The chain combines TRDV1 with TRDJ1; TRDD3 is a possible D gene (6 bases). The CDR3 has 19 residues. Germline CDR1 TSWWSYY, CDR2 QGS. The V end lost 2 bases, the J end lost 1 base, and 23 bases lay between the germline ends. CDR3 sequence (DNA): TGTGCTCTTGGGGAAAGGATCACTAGGGGGACACCGCCCACCGATAAACTCATCTTT. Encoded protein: CALGERITRGTPPTDKLIF.

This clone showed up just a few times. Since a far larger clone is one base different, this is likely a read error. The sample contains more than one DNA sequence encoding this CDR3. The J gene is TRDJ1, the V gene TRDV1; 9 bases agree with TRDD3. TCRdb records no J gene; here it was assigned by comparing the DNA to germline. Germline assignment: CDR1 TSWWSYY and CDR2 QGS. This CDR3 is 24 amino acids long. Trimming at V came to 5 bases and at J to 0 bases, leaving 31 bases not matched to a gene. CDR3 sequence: CALGLSWPSPFDLLGDPYTDKLIF. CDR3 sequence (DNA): TGTGCTCTTGGGCTAAGTTGGCCTTCCCCGTTCGACCTACTGGGGGACCCGTACACCGATAAACTCATCTTT.

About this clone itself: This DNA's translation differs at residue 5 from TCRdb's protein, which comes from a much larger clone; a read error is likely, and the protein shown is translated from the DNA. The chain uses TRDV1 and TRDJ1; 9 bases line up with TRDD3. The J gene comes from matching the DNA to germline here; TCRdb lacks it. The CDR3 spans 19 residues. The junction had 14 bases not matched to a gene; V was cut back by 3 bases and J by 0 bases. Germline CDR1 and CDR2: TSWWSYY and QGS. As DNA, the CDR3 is TGTGCTCTTGGGGATTCTGGGTACTGGGGGACAGAATACACCGATAAACTCATCTTT. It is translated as CALGDSGYWGTEYTDKLIF.

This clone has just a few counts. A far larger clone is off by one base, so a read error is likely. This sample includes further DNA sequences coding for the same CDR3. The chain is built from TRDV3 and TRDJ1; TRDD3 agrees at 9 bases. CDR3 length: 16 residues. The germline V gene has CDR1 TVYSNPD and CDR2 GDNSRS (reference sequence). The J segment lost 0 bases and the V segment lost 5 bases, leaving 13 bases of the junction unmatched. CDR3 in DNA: TGTGCCCCCCTATCCACCGGGGATACGTACACCGATAAACTCATCTTT. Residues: CAPLSTGDTYTDKLIF. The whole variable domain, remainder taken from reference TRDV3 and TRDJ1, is CDKVTQSSPDQTVASGSEVVLLCTYDTVYSNPDLFWYRIRPDYSFQFVFYGDNSRSEGADFTQGRFSVKHILTQKAFHLVISPVRTEDSATYYCAPLSTGDTYTDKLIFGKGTRVTVEP.

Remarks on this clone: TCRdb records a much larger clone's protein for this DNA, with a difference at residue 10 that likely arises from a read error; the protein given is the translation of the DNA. CDR3 bases: TGTGCTCTTGGGGAACGGGAGATTCTCCCGGTGTTGTACACCGATAAACTCATCTTT. This gives the protein CALGEREILPVLYTDKLIF. The V call is TRDV1, the J call TRDJ1; no firm D call. The J gene was missing in TCRdb and was found by matching the end of the DNA to germline. Germline V lookup: CDR1 TSWWSYY, CDR2 QGS. This CDR3 contains 19 residues. V lost 1 base to trimming and J lost 0 bases, with 21 bases between them.

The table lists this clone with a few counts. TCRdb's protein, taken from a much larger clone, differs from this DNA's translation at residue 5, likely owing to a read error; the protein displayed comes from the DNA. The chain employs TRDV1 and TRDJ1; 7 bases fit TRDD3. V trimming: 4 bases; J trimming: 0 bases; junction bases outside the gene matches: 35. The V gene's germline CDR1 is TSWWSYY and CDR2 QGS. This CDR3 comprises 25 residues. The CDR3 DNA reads TGTGCTCTTGGGGGTCCAGCCTACACCCATACTGGGGTCTTAAAGCCTGGTGGTCACACCGATAAACTCATCTTT. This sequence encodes CALGGPAYTHTGVLKPGGHTDKLIF.

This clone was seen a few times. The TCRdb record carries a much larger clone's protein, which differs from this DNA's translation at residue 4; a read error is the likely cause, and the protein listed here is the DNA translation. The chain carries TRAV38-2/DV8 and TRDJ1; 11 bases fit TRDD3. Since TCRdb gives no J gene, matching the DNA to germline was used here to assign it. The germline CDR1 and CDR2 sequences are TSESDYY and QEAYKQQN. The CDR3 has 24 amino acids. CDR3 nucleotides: TGTGCTTATTGGAGCGCGCGTGTCCTGGTACTGGGGGATAGCGGTACCCATCACACCGATAGACTCATCTTT. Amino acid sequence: CAYWSARVLVLGDSGTHHTDRLIF.

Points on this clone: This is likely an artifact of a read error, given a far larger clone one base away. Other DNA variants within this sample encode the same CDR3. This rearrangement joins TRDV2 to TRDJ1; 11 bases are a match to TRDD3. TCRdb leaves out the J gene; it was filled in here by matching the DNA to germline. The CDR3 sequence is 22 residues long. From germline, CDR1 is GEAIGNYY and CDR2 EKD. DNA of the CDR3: TGTGCCTGTTGGCATCCTACGTCTTCTAGGTCTACTGGGGGATATTTTACCGACAAACTCATCTTT. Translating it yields CACWHPTSSRSTGGYFTDKLIF.

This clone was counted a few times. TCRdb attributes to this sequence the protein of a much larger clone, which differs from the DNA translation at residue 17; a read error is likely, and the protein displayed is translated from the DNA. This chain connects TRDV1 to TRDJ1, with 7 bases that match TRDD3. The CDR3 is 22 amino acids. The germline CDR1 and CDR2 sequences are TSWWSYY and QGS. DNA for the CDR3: TGTGCTCTTGGAGACTCCGCCACTTCCCACCTAAATACTGGGGAGGTGAGCGATAGACTCATCTTT. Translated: CALGDSATSHLNTGEVSDRLIF.

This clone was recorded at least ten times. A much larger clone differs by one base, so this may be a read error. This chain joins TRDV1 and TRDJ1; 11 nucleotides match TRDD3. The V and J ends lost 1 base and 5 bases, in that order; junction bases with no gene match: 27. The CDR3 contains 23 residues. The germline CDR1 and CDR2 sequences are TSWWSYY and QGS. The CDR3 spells CALGEPGLSFSNWGIWRKDKLIF. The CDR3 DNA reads TGTGCTCTTGGGGAACCTGGGCTATCTTTCTCGAACTGGGGGATATGGAGGAAAGATAAACTCATCTTT.

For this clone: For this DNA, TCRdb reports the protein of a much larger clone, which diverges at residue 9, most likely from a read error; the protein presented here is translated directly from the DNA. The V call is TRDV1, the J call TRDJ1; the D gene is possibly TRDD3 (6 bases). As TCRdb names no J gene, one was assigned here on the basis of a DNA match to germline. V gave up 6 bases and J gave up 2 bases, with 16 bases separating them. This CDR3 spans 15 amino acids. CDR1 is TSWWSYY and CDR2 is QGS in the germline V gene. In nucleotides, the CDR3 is TGTGCTCTTGGAGGGATAGGGACCGCAACCGATAAACTCATCTTT. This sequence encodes CALGGIGTATDKLIF.

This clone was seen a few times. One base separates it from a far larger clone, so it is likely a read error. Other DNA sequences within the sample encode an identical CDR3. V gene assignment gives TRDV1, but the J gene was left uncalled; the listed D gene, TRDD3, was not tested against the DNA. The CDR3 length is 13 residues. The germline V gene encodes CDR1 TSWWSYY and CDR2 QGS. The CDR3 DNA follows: TGTGCTCTTGGGGAAGTAATTCACGATAAGCTCATCTTT. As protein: CALGEVIHDKLIF.

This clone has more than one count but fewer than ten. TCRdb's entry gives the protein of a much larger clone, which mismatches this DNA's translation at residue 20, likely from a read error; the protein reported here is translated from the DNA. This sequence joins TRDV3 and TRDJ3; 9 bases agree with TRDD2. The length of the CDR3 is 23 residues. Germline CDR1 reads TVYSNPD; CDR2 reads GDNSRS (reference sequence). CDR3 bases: TGTGCCTTTCCCTCCCTTCCTACGTCGAACTGGGGTGAATTGACCTGGGACACCCGAAAGATGTTTTTC. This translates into CAFPSLPTSNWGELTWDTRKMFF.

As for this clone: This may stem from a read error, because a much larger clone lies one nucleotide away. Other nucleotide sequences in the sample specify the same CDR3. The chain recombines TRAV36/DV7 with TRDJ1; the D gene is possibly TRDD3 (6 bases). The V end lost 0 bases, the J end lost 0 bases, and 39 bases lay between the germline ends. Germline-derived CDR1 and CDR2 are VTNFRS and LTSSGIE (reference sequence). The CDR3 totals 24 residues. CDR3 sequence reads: CAVEVQNPTPALMGVYMYTDKLIF. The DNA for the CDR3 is TGTGCTGTGGAGGTTCAGAACCCTACCCCTGCCTTGATGGGGGTCTATATGTACACCGATAAACTCATCTTT.

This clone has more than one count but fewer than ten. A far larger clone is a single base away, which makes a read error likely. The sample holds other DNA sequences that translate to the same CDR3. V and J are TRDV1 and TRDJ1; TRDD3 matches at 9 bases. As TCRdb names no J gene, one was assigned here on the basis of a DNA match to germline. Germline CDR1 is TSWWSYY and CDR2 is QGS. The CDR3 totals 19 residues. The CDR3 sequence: CALVPTPSEGIREIRELIF. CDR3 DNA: TGCGCTCTTGTCCCGACCCCCTCAGAGGGGATACGCGAGATCCGGGAACTCATCTTT.

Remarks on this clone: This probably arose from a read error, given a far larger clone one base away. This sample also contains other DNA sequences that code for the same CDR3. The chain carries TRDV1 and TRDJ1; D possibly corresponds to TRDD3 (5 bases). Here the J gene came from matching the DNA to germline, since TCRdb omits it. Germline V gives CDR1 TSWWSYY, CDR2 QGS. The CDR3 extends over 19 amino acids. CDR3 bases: TGTGCTCTCGGGGAATGGGACCCAACAACAGGGGGGGACACCGATAAACTCATCTTT. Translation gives CALGEWDPTTGGDTDKLIF.

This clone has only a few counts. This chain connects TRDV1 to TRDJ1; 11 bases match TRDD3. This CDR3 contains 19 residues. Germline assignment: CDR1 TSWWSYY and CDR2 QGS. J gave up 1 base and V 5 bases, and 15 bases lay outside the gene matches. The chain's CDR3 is CALGLYWGIRDRVTDKLIF. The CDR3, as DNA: TGTGCTCTTGGGCTTTACTGGGGGATAAGGGATCGGGTCACCGATAAACTCATCTTT.

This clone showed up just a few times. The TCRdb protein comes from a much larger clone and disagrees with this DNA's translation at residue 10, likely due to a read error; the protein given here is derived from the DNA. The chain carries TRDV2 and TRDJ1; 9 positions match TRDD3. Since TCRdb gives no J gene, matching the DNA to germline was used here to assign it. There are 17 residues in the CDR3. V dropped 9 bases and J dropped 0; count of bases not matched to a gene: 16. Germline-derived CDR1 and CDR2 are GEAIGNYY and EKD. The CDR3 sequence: CAITPSYWGTYTDKLIF. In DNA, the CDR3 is TGTGCCATAACCCCTTCGTACTGGGGGACCTACACCGATAAACTCATCTTT.

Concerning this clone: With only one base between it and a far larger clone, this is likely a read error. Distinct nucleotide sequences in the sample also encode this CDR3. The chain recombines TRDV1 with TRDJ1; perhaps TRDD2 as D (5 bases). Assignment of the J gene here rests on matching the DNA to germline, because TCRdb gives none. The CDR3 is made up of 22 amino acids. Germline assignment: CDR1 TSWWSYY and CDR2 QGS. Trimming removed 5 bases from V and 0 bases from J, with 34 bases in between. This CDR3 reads CALGKSPSVGPNKTKYTDKLIF. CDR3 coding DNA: TGTGCTCTTGGGAAGTCCCCTTCGGTGGGACCGAATAAGACTAAGTACACCGATAAACTCATCTTT.

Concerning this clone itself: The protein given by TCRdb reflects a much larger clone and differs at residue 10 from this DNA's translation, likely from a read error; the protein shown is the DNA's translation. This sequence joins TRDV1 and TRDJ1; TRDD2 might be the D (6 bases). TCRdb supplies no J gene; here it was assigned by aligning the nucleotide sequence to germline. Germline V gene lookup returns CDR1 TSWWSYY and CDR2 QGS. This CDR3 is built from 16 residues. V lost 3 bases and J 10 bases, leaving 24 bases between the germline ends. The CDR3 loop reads CALGDVPSARELSLIF. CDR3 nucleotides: TGTGCTCTTGGGGATGTTCCTTCCGCCAGGGAACTCTCACTCATCTTT.